This entry concerns a single T cell receptor (beta chain). Antigen: not known. These data belong to a study of T cell responses to AZD1222 COVID-19 vaccine. At the level of the study: Timing groups of about 4 and about 12 weeks for second doses were pooled.

Only in-frame clones appear in the TCRdb table, and some are missing; sequencing was by immunoSEQ multiplex PCR. The data hold around 160,000 clones, with about nine tenths observed a single time. The CDR3 runs to 15 residues. The germline CDR1 and CDR2 sequences are MNHNS and SASEGT. With V trimmed by 2 bases and J by 6 bases, 9 bases remained unmatched. Findings and limits, study-wide: The repertoires were collected only after the peak T cell response. A rise in Spike-specific TCR breadth and depth followed two AZD1222 doses.

Sequencing used peripheral blood, obtained on day 0 of AZD1222 vaccination. The chain uses TRBV6-1 and TRBJ1-2; 7 positions agree with TRBD1. This receptor was obtained from an adult in good health. The chain's CDR3 is CASSEKGGVVDGYTF. The CDR3 region has the DNA TGTGCCAGCAGTGAAAAAGGGGGCGTAGTGGATGGCTACACCTTC.